This TCR beta chain was documented in a study of blood T cell repertoires in COVID-19. Study-level information: Sites across the United States, Italy and Spain contributed samples from acute and convalescent COVID-19. The cDNA or gDNA used as material had been derived from T cells, B-cell-depleted T cells, or PBMCs.

Germline V gene sequence: CDR1 MNHEY, CDR2 SVGAGI. With 5 bases removed from V and 0 bases from J, the gap between germline ends came to 11 bases. The CDR3 covers 15 residues. Adults between roughly 18 and 95 years of age took part from about 24 US areas. Participants' reported clinical history set cohort assignment. Here immunoSEQ multiplex PCR was the method, and the copy in TCRdb shows in-frame clones only, minus some. The sample consists of about 400,000 clones, 70% to 90% of them appearing once. The sequencing input was PBMCs or T cells enriched from blood (not recorded which). The sequence came from a woman aged 40 to 49 with acute COVID-19. The rearrangement joins TRBV6-5 to TRBJ1-3, with a tentative D call TRBD1 (6 bases). CDR3 in amino acids: CASSPRTVSGNTIYF. In nucleotides, the CDR3 is TGTGCCAGCAGTCCTAGGACAGTCTCTGGAAACACCATATATTTT.